The rows below give T cell receptor beta chains drawn from one sample of a study of blood T cells in healthy people across ages. Using its own MiXCR run on the 5' RACE reads, TCRdb lists one record per CDR3 protein. The sample has hundreds of thousands of distinct CDR3 sequences, 40% to 50% seen once. The sequenced material came from blood. Receptors originate from a man aged 55 to 70 in good health. CDR3s include the opening cysteine and the closing phenylalanine or tryptophan. The D gene is left open where the match is weak. Clone size is not always given. Where it is, it says once, few, many or a class for expanded clones.

v_call,clone_size,j_call,d_call,cdr3_aa,cdr3_nt
TRBV18,-,TRBJ2-1,-,CASSPPGLLYGSSYNEQFF,TGTGCCAGCTCACCACCGGGGCTCTTGTACGGGAGCTCCTACAATGAGCAGTTCTTC
TRBV5-6,-,TRBJ2-1,-,CASSLSIVTGYNEQFF,TGTGCCAGCAGCTTGAGTATTGTTACAGGGTACAATGAGCAGTTCTTC
TRBV7-2,-,TRBJ2-6,-,CASSLEGQAGADVLTF,TGTGCCAGCAGCTTAGAAGGACAGGCGGGGGCCGACGTCCTGACTTTC
TRBV14,-,TRBJ2-5,TRBD2,CASSLAGGNTPKQYF,TGTGCCAGCAGCTTAGCGGGGGGAAACACCCCGAAGCAGTACTTC
TRBV6-2/TRBV6-3,few,TRBJ2-4,-,CASSYRKPVLAKNIQYF,TGTGCCAGCAGCTACCGTAAACCCGTATTAGCCAAAAACATTCAGTACTTC
TRBV20-1,-,TRBJ2-7,-,CSARATGRFQQYF,TGCAGTGCTAGAGCCACGGGACGTTTCCAGCAGTACTTC
TRBV12-3/TRBV12-4,-,TRBJ2-7,TRBD2,CASSLWASGGHDEQYF,TGTGCCAGCAGTTTATGGGCTAGCGGGGGACATGACGAGCAGTACTTC
TRBV7-2,-,TRBJ2-5,-,CASSSTLGRRTETQYF,TGTGCCAGCAGCTCAACGCTCGGTCGGAGGACGGAGACCCAGTACTTC
TRBV9,-,TRBJ2-5,TRBD2,CASSRLAGPQETQYF,TGTGCCAGCAGCAGACTAGCGGGGCCCCAAGAGACCCAGTACTTC
TRBV20-1,-,TRBJ2-5,-,CSASMGERKTQYF,TGCAGTGCTAGTATGGGGGAGAGGAAGACCCAGTACTTC
TRBV20-1,-,TRBJ1-5,-,CSARGQAGNQPQHF,TGCAGTGCTAGAGGACAGGCTGGCAATCAGCCCCAGCATTTT
TRBV29-1,-,TRBJ2-1,-,CSVEPGTAIHEFF,TGCAGCGTTGAGCCCGGGACGGCAATTCATGAGTTCTTC
TRBV7-2,-,TRBJ2-5,TRBD2,CASTRGGASQETQYF,TGTGCCAGCACCCGGGGAGGGGCGTCCCAAGAGACCCAGTACTTC
TRBV25-1,-,TRBJ2-5,-,CASSDKSGRREETQNF,TGTGCCAGCAGTGACAAATCAGGGAGGCGAGAAGAGACCCAGAACTTC
TRBV12-5,-,TRBJ1-1,-,CASGPDANTEAFF,TGTGCTAGTGGCCCGGATGCGAACACTGAAGCTTTCTTT
TRBV11-2,-,TRBJ2-7,-,CASSLTNRAYEQYF,TGTGCCAGCAGCTTAACGAACAGGGCCTACGAGCAGTACTTC
TRBV3-1,-,TRBJ1-6,-,CASSQGTSTNSPLHF,TGTGCCAGCAGCCAAGGGACGTCCACGAATTCACCCCTCCACTTT
TRBV19,-,TRBJ2-1,-,CASSITASSSYNEQFF,TGTGCCAGTAGTATCACAGCGAGCAGCTCCTACAATGAGCAGTTCTTC
TRBV20-1,few,TRBJ1-6,-,CSARDHSPLHF,TGCAGTGCTAGAGATCATTCACCCCTCCACTTT
TRBV7-9,-,TRBJ2-5,-,CASSFSGAAAETQYF,TGTGCCAGCAGCTTTTCCGGGGCCGCAGCGGAGACCCAGTACTTC
TRBV20-1,few,TRBJ2-6,TRBD2,CSARNRLAGGKESSGANVLTF,TGCAGTGCTAGAAATAGGCTAGCGGGGGGGAAAGAATCCTCTGGGGCCAACGTCCTGACTTTC
TRBV5-1,-,TRBJ2-5,-,CASRKGGPEETQYF,TGCGCCAGCAGGAAAGGAGGGCCGGAAGAGACCCAGTACTTC
TRBV20-1,-,TRBJ2-5,TRBD2,CSAKTSEGNEQYF,TGCAGTGCTAAAACTAGCGAGGGGAATGAGCAGTACTTC
TRBV9,-,TRBJ2-2,-,CASSAALDTGELFF,TGTGCCAGCAGCGCCGCGCTCGACACCGGGGAGCTGTTTTTT
TRBV28,-,TRBJ1-1,TRBD1,CASRRQGRGNTEAFF,TGTGCCAGCAGACGACAGGGACGGGGGAACACTGAAGCTTTCTTT
TRBV7-9,-,TRBJ2-3,-,CASSLAVQGSTDTQYF,TGTGCCAGCAGCCTAGCCGTTCAGGGAAGCACAGATACGCAGTATTTT
TRBV3-1,few,TRBJ2-3,-,CASSQGGGSTDTQYF,TGTGCCAGCAGCCAAGGAGGGGGGAGCACAGATACGCAGTATTTT
TRBV5-6,-,TRBJ2-7,-,CASSLPGRDSYEQYF,TGTGCCAGCAGCCTCCCTGGACGGGACTCCTACGAGCAGTACTTC
TRBV9,few,TRBJ1-2,-,CASSGNSQAGAHGYTF,TGTGCCAGCAGCGGAAACAGTCAGGCAGGGGCTCATGGCTACACCTTC
TRBV6-2/TRBV6-3,-,TRBJ2-5,-,CASSYASVQETQYF,TGTGCCAGCAGTTACGCGTCAGTCCAAGAGACCCAGTACTTC
TRBV7-6,-,TRBJ1-6,-,CASSLAPPGPESPLHF,TGTGCCAGCAGCTTAGCGCCCCCGGGTCCGGAGTCACCCCTCCACTTT
TRBV20-1,-,TRBJ1-6,TRBD1,CSAKVAGGAAASPLHF,TGCAGTGCTAAGGTCGCAGGGGGCGCGGCTGCCTCACCCCTCCACTTT